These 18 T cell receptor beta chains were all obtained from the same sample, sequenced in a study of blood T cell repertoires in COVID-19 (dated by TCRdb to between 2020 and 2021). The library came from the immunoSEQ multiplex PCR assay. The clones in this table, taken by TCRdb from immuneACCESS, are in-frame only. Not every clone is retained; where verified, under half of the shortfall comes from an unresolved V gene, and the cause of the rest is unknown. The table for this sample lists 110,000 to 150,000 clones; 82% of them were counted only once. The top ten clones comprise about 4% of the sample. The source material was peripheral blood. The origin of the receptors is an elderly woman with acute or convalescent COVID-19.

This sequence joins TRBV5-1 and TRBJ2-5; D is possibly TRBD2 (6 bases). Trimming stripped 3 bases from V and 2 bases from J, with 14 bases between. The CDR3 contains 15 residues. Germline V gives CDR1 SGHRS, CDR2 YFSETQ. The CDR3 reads CASSYSVGGQETQYF. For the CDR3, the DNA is TGCGCCAGCAGCTATTCGGTGGGGGGTCAAGAGACCCAGTACTTC.

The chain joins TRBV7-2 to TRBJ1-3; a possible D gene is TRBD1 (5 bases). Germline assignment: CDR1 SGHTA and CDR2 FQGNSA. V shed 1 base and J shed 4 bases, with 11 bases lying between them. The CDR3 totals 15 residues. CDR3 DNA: TGTGCCAGCAGCTTAGAGGTGGGACTGGGAAACACCATATATTTT. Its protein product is CASSLEVGLGNTIYF. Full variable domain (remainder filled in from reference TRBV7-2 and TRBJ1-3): GAGVSQSPSNKVTEKGKDVELRCDPISGHTALYWYRQSLGQGLEFLIYFQGNSAPDKSGLPSDRFSAERTGGSVSTLTIQRTQQEDSAVYLCASSLEVGLGNTIYFGEGSWLTVV.

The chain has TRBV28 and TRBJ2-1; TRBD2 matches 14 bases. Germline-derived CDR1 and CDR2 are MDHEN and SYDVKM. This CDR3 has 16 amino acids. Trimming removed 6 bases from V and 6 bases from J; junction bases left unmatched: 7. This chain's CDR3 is CASSRPGLAGGNEQFF. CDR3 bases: TGTGCCAGCAGCCGACCCGGACTAGCGGGGGGCAATGAGCAGTTCTTC.

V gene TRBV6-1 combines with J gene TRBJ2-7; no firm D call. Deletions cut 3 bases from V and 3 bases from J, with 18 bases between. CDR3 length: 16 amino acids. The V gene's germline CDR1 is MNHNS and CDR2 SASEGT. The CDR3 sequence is CASSEPIDGNYYEQYF. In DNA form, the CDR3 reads TGTGCCAGCAGTGAGCCTATAGACGGAAACTACTACGAGCAGTACTTC.

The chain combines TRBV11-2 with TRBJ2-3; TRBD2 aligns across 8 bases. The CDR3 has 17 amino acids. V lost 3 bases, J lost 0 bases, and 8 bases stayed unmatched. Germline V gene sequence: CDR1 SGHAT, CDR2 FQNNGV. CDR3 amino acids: CASSLGTSGTSTDTQYF. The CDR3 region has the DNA TGTGCCAGCAGCTTGGGTACTAGCGGAACTAGCACAGATACGCAGTATTTT.

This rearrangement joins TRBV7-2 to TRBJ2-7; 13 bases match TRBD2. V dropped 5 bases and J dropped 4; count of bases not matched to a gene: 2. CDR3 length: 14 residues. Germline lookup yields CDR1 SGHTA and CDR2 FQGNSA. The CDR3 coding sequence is TGTGCCAGCAGCCCGGGACTAGCGGGATACGAGCAGTACTTC. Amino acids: CASSPGLAGYEQYF.

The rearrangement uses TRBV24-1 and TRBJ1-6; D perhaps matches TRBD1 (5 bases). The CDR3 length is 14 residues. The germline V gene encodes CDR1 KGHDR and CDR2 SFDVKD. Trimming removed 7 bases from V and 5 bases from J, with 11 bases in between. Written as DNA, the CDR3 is TGTGCCACCAGCGACAGCACCAATAATTCACCCCTCCACTTT. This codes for CATSDSTNNSPLHF.

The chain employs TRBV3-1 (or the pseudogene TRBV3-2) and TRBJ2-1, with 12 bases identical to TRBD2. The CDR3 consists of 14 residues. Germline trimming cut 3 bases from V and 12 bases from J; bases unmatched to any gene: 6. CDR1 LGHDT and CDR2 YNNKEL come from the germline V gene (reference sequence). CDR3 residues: CASSHALAGGRQFF. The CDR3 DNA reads TGTGCCAGCAGCCATGCACTAGCGGGAGGACGGCAGTTCTTC.

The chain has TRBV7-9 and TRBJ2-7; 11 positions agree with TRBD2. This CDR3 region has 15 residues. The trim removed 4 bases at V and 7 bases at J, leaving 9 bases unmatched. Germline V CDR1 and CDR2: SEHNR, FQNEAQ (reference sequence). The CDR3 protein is CASSSAGGTSGEQYF. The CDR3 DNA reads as TGTGCCAGCAGCTCGGCGGGCGGGACTAGCGGTGAGCAGTACTTC.

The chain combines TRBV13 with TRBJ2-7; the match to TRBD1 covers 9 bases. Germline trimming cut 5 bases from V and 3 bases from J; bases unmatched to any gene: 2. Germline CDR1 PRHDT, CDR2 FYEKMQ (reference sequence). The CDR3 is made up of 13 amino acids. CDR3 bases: TGTGCCAGCAGCAGACAGGGGGTCTACGAGCAGTACTTC. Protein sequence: CASSRQGVYEQYF.

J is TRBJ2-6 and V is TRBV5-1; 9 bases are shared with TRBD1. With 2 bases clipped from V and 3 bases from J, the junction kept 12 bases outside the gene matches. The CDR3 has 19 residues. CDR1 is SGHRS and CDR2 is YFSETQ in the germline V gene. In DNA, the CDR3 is TGCGCCAGCAGCTTACATCCTCCCGGGACAGGGATTGGGGCCAACGTCCTGACTTTC. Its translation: CASSLHPPGTGIGANVLTF.

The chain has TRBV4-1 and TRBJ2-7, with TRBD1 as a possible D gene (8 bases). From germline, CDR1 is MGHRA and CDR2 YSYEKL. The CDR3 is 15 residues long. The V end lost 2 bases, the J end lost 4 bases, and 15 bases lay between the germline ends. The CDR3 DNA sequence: TGCGCCAGCAGCCAACGAACAGGGGGGGGGTACGAGCAGTACTTC. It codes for CASSQRTGGGYEQYF.

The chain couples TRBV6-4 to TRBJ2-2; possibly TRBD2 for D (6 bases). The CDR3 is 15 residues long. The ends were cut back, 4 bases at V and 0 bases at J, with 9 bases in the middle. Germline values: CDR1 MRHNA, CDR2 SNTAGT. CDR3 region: CASSADYANTGELFF. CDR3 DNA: TGTGCCAGCAGTGCGGACTACGCGAACACCGGGGAGCTGTTTTTT.

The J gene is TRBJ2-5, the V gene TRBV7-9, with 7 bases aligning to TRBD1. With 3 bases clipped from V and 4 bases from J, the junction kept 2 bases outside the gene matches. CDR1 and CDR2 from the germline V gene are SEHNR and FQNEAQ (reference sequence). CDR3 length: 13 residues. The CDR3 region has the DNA TGTGCCAGCAGCTTGGACAGGTTAGAGACCCAGTACTTC. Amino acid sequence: CASSLDRLETQYF.

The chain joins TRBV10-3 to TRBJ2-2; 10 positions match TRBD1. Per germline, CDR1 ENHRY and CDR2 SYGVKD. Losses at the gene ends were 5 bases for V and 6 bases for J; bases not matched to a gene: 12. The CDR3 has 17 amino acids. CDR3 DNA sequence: TGTGCCATCAGTTTCGACAGGGGGCGCGTTGAAGCCGGGGAGCTGTTTTTT. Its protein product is CAISFDRGRVEAGELFF.

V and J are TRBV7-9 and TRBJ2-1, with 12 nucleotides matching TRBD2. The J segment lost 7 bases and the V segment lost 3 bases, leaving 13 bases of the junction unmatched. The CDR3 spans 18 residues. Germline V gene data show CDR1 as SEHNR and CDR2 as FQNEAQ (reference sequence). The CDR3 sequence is CASSFRRTSGIIGNEQFF. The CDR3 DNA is TGTGCCAGCAGCTTCCGAAGGACTAGCGGGATCATCGGTAATGAGCAGTTCTTC.

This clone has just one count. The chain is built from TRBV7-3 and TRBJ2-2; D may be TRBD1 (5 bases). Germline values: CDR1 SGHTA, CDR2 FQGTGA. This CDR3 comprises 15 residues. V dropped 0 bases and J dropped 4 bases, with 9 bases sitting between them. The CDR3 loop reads CASSLTGAFTGELFF. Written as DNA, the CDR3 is TGTGCCAGCAGCTTAACTGGGGCTTTCACCGGGGAGCTGTTTTTT.

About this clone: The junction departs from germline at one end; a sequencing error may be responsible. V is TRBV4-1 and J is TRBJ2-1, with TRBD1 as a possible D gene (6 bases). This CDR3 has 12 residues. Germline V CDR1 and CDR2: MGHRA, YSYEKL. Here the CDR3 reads CASSQAGTPAVF. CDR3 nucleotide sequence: TGCGCCAGCAGCCAAGCAGGGACACCGGCGGTCTTC.